What follows describes a single TCR beta chain. V gave up 1 base and J gave up 7 bases; unmatched junction bases: 6. The CDR3 contains 14 residues. The germline CDR1 and CDR2 sequences are WNHNN and SYGVQD (reference sequence). Per the authors' pipeline: Reference gene primer amplification gave estimated nucleated cell counts. Sequencing was performed with immunoSEQ multiplex PCR; in TCRdb, only in-frame clones are kept and a portion is missing. That table supplies the V and J calls and clone size; D and trimming were determined from the DNA. The repertoire includes 200,000 to 250,000 clones, around 88% of them detected once, and roughly 6.3% sits in the top ten. This record belongs to a study of blood T cell repertoires in COVID-19. Looking at the study overall: COVID-19 samples, acute and convalescent, were from the United States, Italy and Spain.

Patients of the Seattle cohort, enrolled during active infection, were followed longitudinally. The source is a woman aged 25 to 45 with COVID-19, enrolled during active disease. The V call is TRBV10-1, the J call TRBJ2-5; 7 bases fit TRBD1. The sequenced material came from peripheral blood. The CDR3 protein is CASSEWQGERTQYF. The CDR3 nucleotides read TGCGCCAGCAGTGAGTGGCAGGGGGAACGGACCCAGTACTTC.